The 15 T cell receptor beta chains reported below all come from one sample, sequenced in a study of T cell responses to AZD1222 COVID-19 vaccine. TCRdb's copy holds only in-frame clones and misses some; the assay was immunoSEQ multiplex PCR. Among about 100,000 clones, approximately 89% were seen once, and the ten largest hold 4% to 4.5%. The starting material was peripheral blood, obtained on day 0 of MenACWY control vaccination. These receptors all stem from an adult in good health.

The rearrangement links TRBV20-1 to TRBJ2-7; no firm D call. The germline V and J ends were trimmed by 3 bases and 6 bases, with 9 bases remaining between them. CDR1 is DFQATT, CDR2 SNEGSKA, per germline (reference sequence). The CDR3 runs 11 residues. For the CDR3, the DNA is TGCAGTGCTAGTTCTTTGGGCGAGCAGTACTTC. It yields the protein CSASSLGEQYF.

This clone has just a few counts. The V gene is TRBV9, the J gene TRBJ2-6; D remains unclear. The CDR3 runs 16 residues. Per germline, CDR1 SGDLS and CDR2 YYNGEE. V was pared by 0 bases and J by 2 bases, with 9 bases between. The CDR3 sequence is CASSVGTGAGANVLTF. CDR3 in DNA: TGTGCCAGCAGCGTAGGGACGGGCGCTGGGGCCAACGTCCTGACTTTC.

This chain connects TRBV7-2 to TRBJ1-2; TRBD1 matches at 7 bases. V shed 5 bases and J 7 bases; nucleotides not matched to a gene: 7. Germline V CDR1 and CDR2: SGHTA, FQGNSA. This CDR3 region has 13 residues. The CDR3 loop is CASSMTGPRGYTF. The CDR3 bases are TGTGCCAGCAGCATGACAGGGCCACGTGGCTACACCTTC. Supplemented by reference TRBV7-2 and TRBJ1-2, the full variable domain reads GAGVSQSPSNKVTEKGKDVELRCDPISGHTALYWYRQSLGQGLEFLIYFQGNSAPDKSGLPSDRFSAERTGGSVSTLTIQRTQQEDSAVYLCASSMTGPRGYTFGSGTRLTVV.

The CDR3 region has the DNA TGTGCCAGCATACCCGTGGAGACAAGGGGTTCTACTGAAGCTTTCTTT. Translation: CASIPVETRGSTEAFF. The V gene is TRBV9, the J gene TRBJ1-1, with D tentatively TRBD1 (5 bases). Germline CDR1 is SGDLS and CDR2 is YYNGEE. The CDR3 sequence is 16 residues long. V gave up 6 bases and J gave up 5 bases, with 23 bases separating them.

This clone was counted only a few times. CDR3 sequence reads: CASSKGGSGYTF. The CDR3 DNA reads as TGTGCCAGCAGCAAAGGGGGATCTGGCTACACCTTC. The V call is TRBV6-5, the J call TRBJ1-2, with D possibly being TRBD1 (6 bases). CDR1 MNHEY and CDR2 SVGAGI come from the germline V gene. This CDR3 contains 12 residues. Between the trimmed V and J ends, which lost 6 bases and 7 bases, there was a span of 12 bases.

The rearrangement uses TRBV5-1 and TRBJ2-7, with 10 bases fitting TRBD1. CDR3 size: 14 residues. J gave up 6 bases and V 4 bases, and 7 bases lay outside the gene matches. The germline gives CDR1 SGHRS, CDR2 YFSETQ. The CDR3 sequence is CASSTRDRGSEQYF. CDR3 nucleotide sequence: TGCGCCAGCAGCACACGGGACAGGGGAAGCGAGCAGTACTTC.

The genes are TRBV2 and TRBJ1-6; D remains unclear. CDR3 length equals 13 residues. Germline CDR1 and CDR2: SNHLY and FYNNEI. V was clipped by 9 bases and J by 7 bases, with 13 bases between them. The CDR3 DNA reads TGTGCCAGTGTTCTCGGCCGGAATTCACCCCTCCACTTT. Translating gives CASVLGRNSPLHF.

V is TRBV3-1 (or the pseudogene TRBV3-2) and J is TRBJ2-7; 8 positions agree with TRBD1. J was trimmed by 4 bases and V by 4 bases; bases with no gene match: 12. This CDR3 has 16 amino acids. The germline CDR1 and CDR2 sequences are LGHDT and YNNKEL (reference sequence). The CDR3 coding sequence is TGTGCCAGCAGCCGCGAAGGGGGGACAGGCGTGTACGAGCAGTACTTC. It specifies CASSREGGTGVYEQYF.

V and J are TRBV7-3 and TRBJ2-1, with D perhaps matching TRBD2 (7 bases). This CDR3 is 17 amino acids long. Germline-derived CDR1 and CDR2 are SGHTA and FQGTGA. V lost 0 bases, J lost 7 bases, and 19 bases lay in between. CDR3 sequence (DNA): TGTGCCAGCAGCTTAACCTTTAGGGGGGGCTATAGGAATGAGCAGTTCTTC. Residues: CASSLTFRGGYRNEQFF.

The V and J genes are TRBV29-1 and TRBJ2-1; perhaps TRBD2 as D (6 bases). The V end lost 7 bases, the J end lost 9 bases, and 16 bases lay between the germline ends. CDR1 and CDR2 (germline): SQVTM, ANQGSEA. This CDR3 is built from 12 residues. CDR3 in DNA: TGCAGCGCTGGGACTTCCACATCTGAGCAGTTCTTC. This encodes CSAGTSTSEQFF.

The chain couples TRBV19 to TRBJ1-2, with D perhaps TRBD1 (6 bases). V dropped 6 bases and J dropped 4 bases, with 21 bases sitting between them. The CDR3 runs 16 residues. The germline CDR1 and CDR2 sequences are LNHDA and SQIVND (reference sequence). The CDR3 nucleotides are TGTGCCAGTAGCGCGCCAGGACAGCCGAAACTCTATGGCTACACCTTC. This translates into CASSAPGQPKLYGYTF.

V usage is TRBV19 and J usage is TRBJ2-2; no reliable D call. CDR3 length: 13 amino acids. Germline V gene sequence: CDR1 LNHDA, CDR2 SQIVND (reference sequence). The V and J ends lost 3 bases and 8 bases respectively, with 10 bases between them. The CDR3 region is CASSILVPGELFF. Here the CDR3 DNA reads TGTGCCAGTAGTATTTTGGTTCCGGGGGAGCTGTTTTTT.

This chain uses TRBV14 with TRBJ2-1; 8 nucleotides align to TRBD1. This CDR3 has 15 amino acids. Trimming removed 4 bases from V and 8 bases from J; junction bases left unmatched: 10. CDR1 and CDR2 from the germline V gene are SGHDN and FVKESK. The CDR3 DNA reads as TGTGCCAGCAGCCCCAACGGACAGGGCACGGATGAGCAGTTCTTC. It encodes CASSPNGQGTDEQFF.

This chain joins TRBV10-3 and TRBJ2-5; 9 nucleotides agree with TRBD2. Germline CDR1 reads ENHRY; CDR2 reads SYGVKD. After removal of 10 bases from V and 1 base from J, the junction contained 10 bases not matched to a gene. The CDR3 is made up of 15 amino acids. CDR3 in DNA: TGTGCCAACGTAGCGGGAGTGTGGGCCCAAGAGACCCAGTACTTC. This gives the protein CANVAGVWAQETQYF.

This chain joins TRBV18 and TRBJ2-2, with 9 bases that match TRBD1. Germline V gives CDR1 KGHSH, CDR2 LQKENI. The CDR3 extends over 17 amino acids. J lost 3 bases, V lost 4 bases, and 9 bases had no gene match. The CDR3 DNA sequence: TGTGCCAGCTCACTCCTAGGGACAGGGACTCACACCGGGGAGCTGTTTTTT. It specifies CASSLLGTGTHTGELFF. The variable domain in full, completed from reference TRBV18 and TRBJ2-2, reads NAGVMQNPRHLVRRRGQEARLRCSPMKGHSHVYWYRQLPEEGLKFMVYLQKENIIDESGMPKERFSAEFPKEGPSILRIQQVVRGDSAAYFCASSLLGTGTHTGELFFGEGSRLTVL.